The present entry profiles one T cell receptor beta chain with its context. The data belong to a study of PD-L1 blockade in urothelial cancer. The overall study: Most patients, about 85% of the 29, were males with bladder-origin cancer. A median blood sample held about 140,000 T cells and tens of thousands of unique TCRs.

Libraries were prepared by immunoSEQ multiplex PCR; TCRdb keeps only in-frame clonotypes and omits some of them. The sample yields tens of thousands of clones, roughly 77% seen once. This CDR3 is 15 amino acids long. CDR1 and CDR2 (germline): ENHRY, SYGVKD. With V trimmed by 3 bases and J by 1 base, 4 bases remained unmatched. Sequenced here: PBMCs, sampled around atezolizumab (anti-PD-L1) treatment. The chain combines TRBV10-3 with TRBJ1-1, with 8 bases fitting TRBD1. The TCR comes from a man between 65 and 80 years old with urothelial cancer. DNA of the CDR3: TGTGCCATCAGTGAACGGACAGGGCAGAACACTGAAGCTTTCTTT. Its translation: CAISERTGQNTEAFF.